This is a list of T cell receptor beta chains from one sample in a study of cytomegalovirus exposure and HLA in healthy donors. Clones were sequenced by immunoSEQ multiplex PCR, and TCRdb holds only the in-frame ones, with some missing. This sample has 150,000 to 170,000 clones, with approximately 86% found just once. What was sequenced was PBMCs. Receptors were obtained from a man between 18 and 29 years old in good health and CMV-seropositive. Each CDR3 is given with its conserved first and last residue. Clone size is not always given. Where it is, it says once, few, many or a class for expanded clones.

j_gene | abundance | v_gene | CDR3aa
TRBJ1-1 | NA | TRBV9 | CASSVMDRGRNTEAFF
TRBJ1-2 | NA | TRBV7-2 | CASSFLGVGQGMNGYTF
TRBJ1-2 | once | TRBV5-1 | CASSGPRTENYGYTF
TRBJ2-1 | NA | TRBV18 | CASSPIGLASSYNEQFF
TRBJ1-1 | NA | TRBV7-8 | CASSLGPSRTEAFF
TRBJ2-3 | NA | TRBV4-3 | CASSQDPKGGTDTQYF
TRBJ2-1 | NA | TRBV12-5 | CASAETAGSMSHEQFF
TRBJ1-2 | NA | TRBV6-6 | CASISPGGRALTGYTF
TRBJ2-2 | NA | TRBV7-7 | CASSPGTGDSNTGELFF
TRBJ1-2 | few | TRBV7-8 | CASSLGGTGVNYGYTF
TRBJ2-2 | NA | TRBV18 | CASSYSGQRITGELFF
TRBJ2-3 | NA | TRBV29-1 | CSVEDVAGLTDTQYF
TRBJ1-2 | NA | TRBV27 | CASSPVDRGGSEMIF
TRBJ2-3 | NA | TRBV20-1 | CSAPLGNTQYF
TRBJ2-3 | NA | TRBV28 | CASSRTSITDTQYF
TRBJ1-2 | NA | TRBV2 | CASSEASRYYGYTF
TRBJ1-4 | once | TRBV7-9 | CASSLSTGGIEKLFF
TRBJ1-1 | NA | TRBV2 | CASSEFRQSGTEAFF
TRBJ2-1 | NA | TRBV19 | CASSTLPGGLEQFF
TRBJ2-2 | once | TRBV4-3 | CASSQDGLAGPGNTGELFF
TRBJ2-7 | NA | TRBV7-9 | CASSLEGQGVPYEQYF
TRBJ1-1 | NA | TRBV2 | CASSDDRTLLFF
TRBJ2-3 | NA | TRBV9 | CASSGKGDTDTQYF
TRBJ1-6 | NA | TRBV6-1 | CASSEGTGLTKSPLHF
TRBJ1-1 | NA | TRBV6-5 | CASSYGFGTGGTEAFF
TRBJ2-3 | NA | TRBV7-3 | CASSLISTDTQYF
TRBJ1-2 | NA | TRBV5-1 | CASSLGAGDGYTF
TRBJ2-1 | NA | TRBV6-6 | CASRDPPSGKEEQFF
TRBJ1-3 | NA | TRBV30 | CAWKGQGLSSGNTIYF
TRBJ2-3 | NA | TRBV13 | CASSFSRLAGTDTQYF
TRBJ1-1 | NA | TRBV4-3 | CASSQNDRGYGTEAFF
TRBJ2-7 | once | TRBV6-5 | CASSDPGEQYF
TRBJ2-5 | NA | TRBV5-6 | CASSLGSLETQYF
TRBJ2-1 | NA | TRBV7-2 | CASSLVPLALAGRVNEQFF
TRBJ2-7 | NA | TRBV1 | CTSSQESAGESYEQYF
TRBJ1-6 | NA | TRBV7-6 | CASSLGGQGNSPLHF
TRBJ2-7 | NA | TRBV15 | CATSRQAGTAKQYF
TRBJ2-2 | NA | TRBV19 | CASRSLRGTGELFF
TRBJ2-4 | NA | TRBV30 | CAWAPGGGNIQYF
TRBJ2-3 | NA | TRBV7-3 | CASSQQGVGTDTQYF
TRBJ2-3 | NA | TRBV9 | CASSVGALAGTDTQYF
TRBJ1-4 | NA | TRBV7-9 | CASSWGQGATNEKLFF
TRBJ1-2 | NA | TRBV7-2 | CASSFYRGKGYGYTF
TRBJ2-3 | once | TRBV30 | CAWSPGRLAGDWDTQYF
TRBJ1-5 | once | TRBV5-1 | CASSLGDYSNQPQHF
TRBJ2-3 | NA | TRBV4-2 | CASSQGGLAGVSADTQYF
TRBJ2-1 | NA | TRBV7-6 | CASSPTGGFGYNEQFF
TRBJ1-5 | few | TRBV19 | CASSIDARDRGISSNQPQHF
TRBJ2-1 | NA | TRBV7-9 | CASSLGSVLLPYNEQFF
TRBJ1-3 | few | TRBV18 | CASSPGARRISAGGTIYF
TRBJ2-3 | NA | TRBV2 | CASSEGGDSTDTQYF
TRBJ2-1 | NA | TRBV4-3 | CASSRGFGSLYNEQFF
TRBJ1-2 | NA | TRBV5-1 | CASSLGNVARFNYGYTF
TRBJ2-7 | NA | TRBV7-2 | CASSLTQGLNEQYF
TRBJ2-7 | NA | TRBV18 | CASSPPGQWYEQYF
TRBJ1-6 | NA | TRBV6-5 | CASRAGEGSPLHF
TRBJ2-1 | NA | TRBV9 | CASSVAGRGGYNEQFF
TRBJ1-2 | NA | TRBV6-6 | CASSYGGVSNYGYTF
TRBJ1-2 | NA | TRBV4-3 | CASSRRRDRGLGYTF
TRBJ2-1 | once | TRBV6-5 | CASSPDRVYNEQFF